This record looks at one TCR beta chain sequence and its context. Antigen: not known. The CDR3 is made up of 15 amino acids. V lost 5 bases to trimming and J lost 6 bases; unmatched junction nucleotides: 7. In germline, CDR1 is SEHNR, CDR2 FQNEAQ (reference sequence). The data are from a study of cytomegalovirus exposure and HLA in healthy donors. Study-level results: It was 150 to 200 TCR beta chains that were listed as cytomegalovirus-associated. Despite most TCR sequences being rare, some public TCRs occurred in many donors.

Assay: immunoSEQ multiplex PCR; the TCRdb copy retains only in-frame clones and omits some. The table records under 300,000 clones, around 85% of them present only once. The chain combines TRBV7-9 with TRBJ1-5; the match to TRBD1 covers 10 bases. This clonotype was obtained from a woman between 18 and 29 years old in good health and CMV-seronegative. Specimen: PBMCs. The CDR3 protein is CASSRDRGGSQPQHF. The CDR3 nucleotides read TGTGCCAGCAGCAGGGACAGGGGCGGAAGTCAGCCCCAGCATTTT.